By share, the clone carrying this T cell receptor (beta chain) counts as medium-sized (0.01 to 0.1%). What it binds is unknown. The data are from a study of TIL therapy for anti-PD-1-resistant metastatic lung cancer. General study findings and limits: The cohort had more treatment-naive, never-smoker and oncogene-addicted patients than typical.

Germline CDR1 reads SGHVS; CDR2 reads FQNEAQ. This CDR3 spans 13 amino acids. V shed 5 bases, J shed 8 bases, and the junction held 6 bases outside the gene matches. The immunoSEQ assay was v3. Libraries were sequenced to 2.2 million or so read pairs (survey) or roughly 5-6 million (deep). Produced via immunoSEQ multiplex PCR; TCRdb's table is partial and in-frame only. Of 12,000 or so clones listed, around 58% are singletons. Time point in this sample: pre-treatment sample, taken before nivolumab and TIL therapy. The tumor samples were excised metastases, mostly pleural nodules or supraclavicular lymph nodes.

This TCR derives from a person aged 25 to 80 with non-small cell lung cancer. This chain joins TRBV7-8 and TRBJ1-2, with 9 bases fitting TRBD1. Here the sequenced sample was tumor tissue, taken at baseline. CDR3 nucleotide sequence: TGTGCCAGCAGCCGACAGGGGGTGGGAGGCTACACCTTC. Translating gives CASSRQGVGGYTF. Full variable domain (remainder filled in from reference TRBV7-8 and TRBJ1-2): GAGVSQSPRYKVAKRGQDVALRCDPISGHVSLFWYQQALGQGPEFLTYFQNEAQLDKSGLPSDRFFAERPEGSVSTLKIQRTQQEDSAVYLCASSRQGVGGYTFGSGTRLTVV.